Listed below are T cell receptor beta chains from one sample, sequenced in a study of T-cell memory formation after mild COVID-19. TCRdb fed the 5' RACE reads into MiXCR, producing one record per CDR3 protein. This table holds roughly 200,000 distinct CDR3 sequences, approximately 16% found once. The sample taken for sequencing was PBMCs or a T cell subset sorted from them (not recorded which). The source is an adult woman who had mild COVID-19 (a few samples of this study predate the infection). Cell type and time point are not known. The CDR3 runs from the conserved cysteine through the conserved F or W. A D gene is named only where the DNA matches it firmly. Not every row has a clone size; where given, it reads once, few, many or a size class.

J gene	V gene	clone size	D gene	CDR3 protein	CDR3 DNA
TRBJ1-1	TRBV20-1	-	-	CSARAAGRAAFF	TGCAGTGCTAGAGCGGCAGGGAGGGCAGCTTTCTTT
TRBJ1-1	TRBV7-6	-	TRBD1	CASSLVGGGGGPVNTEAFF	TGTGCCAGCAGCTTAGTGGGTGGAGGGGGCGGACCAGTGAACACTGAAGCTTTCTTT
TRBJ2-1	TRBV5-1	many	TRBD2	CASRFLAGGMNEQFF	TGCGCCAGCAGATTTCTAGCGGGGGGGATGAATGAGCAGTTCTTC
TRBJ2-1	TRBV6-5	many	-	CASSYLQGEGQFF	TGTGCCAGCAGTTACTTACAGGGCGAGGGGCAGTTCTTC
TRBJ2-5	TRBV6-5	few	TRBD2	CASSRAGVETQYF	TGTGCCAGCAGCCGAGCGGGGGTGGAGACCCAGTACTTC
TRBJ1-2	TRBV6-5	few	-	CASSPWGGSYGYTF	TGTGCCAGCAGTCCATGGGGCGGTAGCTATGGCTACACCTTC
TRBJ1-1	TRBV7-2	-	-	CASSLRETDTEAFF	TGTGCCAGCAGCTTACGGGAGACGGACACTGAAGCTTTCTTT
TRBJ2-1	TRBV6-5	few	-	CASSDTDSLHNEQFF	TGTGCCAGCAGTGATACCGACAGTTTACACAATGAGCAGTTCTTC
TRBJ1-2	TRBV4-1	-	-	CASSQDEGFGYGYTF	TGCGCCAGCAGCCAAGATGAGGGCTTTGGGTATGGCTACACCTTC
TRBJ2-1	TRBV10-3	few	TRBD2	CAIKGTSTNEQFF	TGTGCCATCAAAGGGACTAGTACCAATGAGCAGTTCTTC
TRBJ2-7	TRBV5-1	-	-	CASSFGGMVAYEQYF	TGCGCCAGCAGCTTCGGAGGTATGGTGGCTTACGAGCAGTACTTC
TRBJ1-2	TRBV7-9	few	-	CASMGDGNYGYTF	TGTGCCAGCATGGGCGACGGCAACTATGGCTACACCTTC
TRBJ1-2	TRBV20-1	-	TRBD1	CSATRGQGINYGYTF	TGCAGTGCCACCCGTGGACAGGGTATTAATTATGGCTACACCTTC